This TCR beta chain derives from a study of Graves' ophthalmopathy and Graves' hyperthyroidism. Scientists amplified the TCR beta CDR3 regions from RNA transcripts. HTBI primers were used in a first-round RT-PCR, which preceded a second-round multiplex PCR. TCRdb re-called the multiplex PCR reads with MiXCR, one entry per CDR3 protein. Of hundreds of thousands of distinct CDR3 sequences in the sample, over 40% were seen once. This CDR3 comprises 14 residues. Germline CDR1 is SGHTA and CDR2 is FQGNSA. About this clonotype: The junction does not match germline at one end; this may be a read error.

The origin of this receptor is an adult man with Graves' ophthalmopathy. The V call is TRBV7-2, the J call TRBJ2-2, with D perhaps TRBD1 or TRBD2 (5 bases each). The sequenced sample consisted of peripheral blood. The CDR3 protein is CASSLGFGTDEQFF. The CDR3 bases are TGTGCCAGCAGCTTGGGGTTTGGGACCGATGAGCAGTTTTTT. The full variable domain, rest sourced from reference TRBV7-2 and TRBJ2-2, is GAGVSQSPSNKVTEKGKDVELRCDPISGHTALYWYRQSLGQGLEFLIYFQGNSAPDKSGLPSDRFSAERTGGSVSTLTIQRTQQEDSAVYLCASSLGFGTDEQFFGEGSRLTVL.